This T cell receptor beta chain was documented in a study of PD-L1 blockade in urothelial cancer. Profiled with immunoSEQ multiplex PCR; TCRdb holds only in-frame clones, not every one. The table records 45,000 to 65,000 clones, about 85% of them present only once. Time point indicated: pretreatment peripheral blood. Germline V gene lookup returns CDR1 SGHDN and CDR2 FVKESK. V lost 0 bases and J 8 bases, leaving 17 bases between the germline ends. This CDR3 region has 16 residues. The sample consisted of PBMCs, taken around atezolizumab (anti-PD-L1) treatment. This chain joins TRBV14 and TRBJ1-3, with D hard to call. The TCR comes from a man aged 65-85 years with urothelial cancer. The CDR3: CASSQEELPPGDTIYF. The CDR3 region has the DNA TGTGCCAGCAGCCAAGAGGAGTTGCCTCCCGGCGACACCATATATTTT.